The 27 T cell receptor beta chains reported below all come from one sample, sequenced in a study of cytomegalovirus exposure and HLA in healthy donors. Primers for the PCR totalled 60 Vbeta and 13 Jbeta. TCRdb keeps only in-frame clones here, not all; method: immunoSEQ multiplex PCR. The table has some 140,000 clones, approximately 73% seen once. Source material: PBMCs. The receptors stem from a woman aged 40 to 55 in good health and CMV-seronegative.

The rearrangement uses TRBV7-9 and TRBJ1-5; TRBD1 agrees at 7 bases. The V segment lost 1 base and the J segment 7 bases; nucleotides outside the gene matches: 7. The CDR3 extends over 15 amino acids. The germline gives CDR1 SEHNR, CDR2 FQNEAQ (reference sequence). CDR3 residues: CASSLGQGREQPQHF. The CDR3 DNA reads as TGTGCCAGCAGCTTAGGACAGGGTCGGGAGCAGCCCCAGCATTTT.

This chain joins TRBV4-3 and TRBJ1-3; D possibly corresponds to TRBD1 (5 bases). CDR3 length equals 17 residues. From germline, CDR1 is LGHNA and CDR2 YSLEER. The V end lost 0 bases, the J end lost 1 base, and 13 bases lay between the germline ends. CDR3 nucleotide sequence: TGCGCCAGCAGCCAAGATCTTAAGGGGATGTCTGGAAACACCATATATTTT. Translated, it gives CASSQDLKGMSGNTIYF.

The genes are TRBV4-1 and TRBJ1-3, with D tentatively TRBD1 (5 bases). Germline V gene data show CDR1 as MGHRA and CDR2 as YSYEKL. Deletions cut 2 bases from V and 3 bases from J, with 11 bases between. There are 15 residues in the CDR3. CDR3 sequence (DNA): TGCGCCAGCAGCCAACAGGGAAGGGGTGGAAACACCATATATTTT. It codes for CASSQQGRGGNTIYF.

This clone came up a few times. This chain joins TRBV6-6 and TRBJ1-5, with D perhaps matching TRBD1 (6 bases). The length of the CDR3 is 15 residues. The germline gives CDR1 MNHNY, CDR2 SVGAGI (reference sequence). Between the trimmed V and J ends, which lost 5 bases and 3 bases, there was a span of 14 bases. The CDR3 bases are TGTGCCAGCAGTATCTCAGGGGCGGCCAATCAGCCCCAGCATTTT. This gives the protein CASSISGAANQPQHF.

This clone appeared once. V usage is TRBV9 and J usage is TRBJ2-3, with 7 bases aligning to TRBD2. CDR1 is SGDLS, CDR2 YYNGEE, per germline. Trimming cost V 0 bases and J 4 bases; bases outside gene matches: 2. This CDR3 contains 14 residues. The CDR3 here is CASSVGGGADTQYF. CDR3 DNA sequence: TGTGCCAGCAGCGTAGGCGGGGGTGCAGATACGCAGTATTTT.

V and J are TRBV6-5 and TRBJ2-3, with 9 bases lining up with TRBD2. The length of the CDR3 is 14 residues. V shed 10 bases and J 1 base; nucleotides not matched to a gene: 6. In germline, CDR1 is MNHEY, CDR2 SVGAGI. CDR3 amino acids: CATSTSGRTDTQYF. CDR3 sequence (DNA): TGTGCCACCTCGACTAGCGGCCGCACAGATACGCAGTATTTT.

The J gene is TRBJ1-2, the V gene TRBV5-1; TRBD1 matches at 7 bases. Germline CDR1 reads SGHRS; CDR2 reads YFSETQ. Trimming at V came to 4 bases and at J to 3 bases, leaving 3 bases not matched to a gene. The CDR3 has 13 residues. The CDR3 sequence is CASSLGQYYGYTF. In nucleotides, the CDR3 is TGCGCCAGCAGCCTGGGACAGTACTATGGCTACACCTTC. The entire variable domain, with the rest obtained from reference TRBV5-1 and TRBJ1-2, is as follows: KAGVTQTPRYLIKTRGQQVTLSCSPISGHRSVSWYQQTPGQGLQFLFEYFSETQRNKGNFPGRFSGRQFSNSRSEMNVSTLELGDSALYLCASSLGQYYGYTFGSGTRLTVV.

This clone was found a few times. The chain joins TRBV6-5 to TRBJ1-2, with 7 nucleotides matching TRBD1. CDR1 and CDR2 (germline): MNHEY, SVGAGI. V was clipped by 6 bases and J by 1 base; unmatched bases: 8. The CDR3 is made up of 15 amino acids. CDR3: CASRPRTGNNYGYTF. CDR3 in DNA: TGTGCCAGCAGGCCAAGGACAGGAAATAACTATGGCTACACCTTC.

The chain combines TRBV19 with TRBJ1-2; D is possibly TRBD1 (5 bases). Per the germline V gene, CDR1 is LNHDA and CDR2 is SQIVND (reference sequence). The CDR3 length is 14 residues. Trimming removed 8 bases at V and 8 bases at J, with 21 bases between. The DNA for the CDR3 is TGTGCCAGTCGAGGAGACAGCCCTTTAGGAGGCTACACCTTC. It is translated as CASRGDSPLGGYTF. Full variable domain (remainder filled in from reference TRBV19 and TRBJ1-2): DGGITQSPKYLFRKEGQNVTLSCEQNLNHDAMYWYRQDPGQGLRLIYYSQIVNDFQKGDIAEGYSVSREKKESFPLTVTSAQKNPTAFYLCASRGDSPLGGYTFGSGTRLTVV.

This chain connects TRBV6-5 to TRBJ1-2, with D maybe TRBD1 (5 bases). Germline CDR1 MNHEY, CDR2 SVGAGI. The CDR3 runs 13 residues. V was shortened by 10 bases and J by 4 bases, with 16 bases between the two germline ends. The CDR3 nucleotides read TGTGCCACATGGGGGGGGATATTCTATGGCTACACCTTC. Its translation is CATWGGIFYGYTF.

The rearrangement joins TRBV7-9 to TRBJ2-7; 8 bases agree with TRBD1. The CDR3 covers 13 residues. Germline CDR1 is SEHNR and CDR2 is FQNEAQ (reference sequence). The junction had 6 bases not matched to a gene; V was cut back by 6 bases and J by 5 bases. CDR3 in DNA: TGTGCCAGCAGGGACCGACAGGGGCACGAGCAGTACTTC. Amino acids: CASRDRQGHEQYF.

This clone came up a few times. The V gene is TRBV5-1, the J gene TRBJ1-1, with D uncertain. The CDR3 is made up of 12 amino acids. V was cut by 4 bases and J by 4 bases, with 8 bases left in between. Looked up from germline, CDR1 is SGHRS and CDR2 is YFSETQ. The CDR3 sequence: CASSDRGTEAFF. The CDR3 DNA follows: TGCGCCAGCAGCGACCGGGGCACTGAAGCTTTCTTT.

CDR3 in amino acids: CASSQEGTSGGYEQYF. Written as DNA, the CDR3 is TGCGCCAGCAGCCAAGAAGGAACTAGCGGGGGCTACGAGCAGTACTTC. The V call is TRBV4-1, the J call TRBJ2-5, with 11 nucleotides matching TRBD2. With the DNA end fitting TRBJ2-7 better, the J assignment may be wrong. Germline loops: CDR1 MGHRA, CDR2 YSYEKL. The CDR3 runs to 16 residues.

The J gene is TRBJ2-2, the V gene TRBV19, with TRBD1 matching 7 bases. Germline values: CDR1 LNHDA, CDR2 SQIVND (reference sequence). CDR3 length: 14 amino acids. The ends lost 7 bases at V and 0 bases at J; junction bases unmatched: 2. The CDR3 coding sequence is TGTGCCAGTATTGGGACAGCGAACACCGGGGAGCTGTTTTTT. Its protein product is CASIGTANTGELFF.

The V call is TRBV19, the J call TRBJ1-1; D possibly corresponds to TRBD1 (5 bases). This CDR3 has 15 amino acids. Trimming stripped 2 bases from V and 0 bases from J, with 10 bases between. Looked up from germline, CDR1 is LNHDA and CDR2 is SQIVND (reference sequence). The CDR3 region is CASSIQGRVNTEAFF. The CDR3 DNA reads TGTGCCAGTAGTATACAGGGTAGGGTGAACACTGAAGCTTTCTTT.

This chain connects TRBV28 to TRBJ2-7, with a tentative D call TRBD1 (7 bases). This CDR3 is built from 19 residues. Per the germline V gene, CDR1 is MDHEN and CDR2 is SYDVKM. Between the trimmed V and J ends, which lost 1 base and 7 bases, there was a span of 29 bases. The CDR3 DNA reads TGTGCCAGCAGTTTATCCCCTTATTCCTGGACAGGTGGGACTCGGGAGCAGTACGTC. The encoded protein is CASSLSPYSWTGGTREQYV.

The CDR3 is CASGLINRGNTGELFF. The CDR3 DNA follows: TGTGCTAGTGGTTTGATAAACAGGGGCAACACCGGGGAGCTGTTTTTT. The chain employs TRBV12-5 and TRBJ2-2; TRBD1 agrees at 7 bases. With V trimmed by 2 bases and J by 2 bases, 5 bases remained unmatched. The CDR3 is 16 residues long. Germline V lookup: CDR1 LGHNT, CDR2 FRNRAP.

This chain connects TRBV4-1 to TRBJ1-5; D call uncertain. V dropped 5 bases and J dropped 4 bases, with 15 bases sitting between them. The CDR3 length is 15 residues. CDR1 is MGHRA, CDR2 YSYEKL, per germline. In nucleotides, the CDR3 is TGCGCCAGCAGCATCGGGTCGATGCGGAATCAGCCCCAGCATTTT. Translating it yields CASSIGSMRNQPQHF.

This clone came up a few times. The gene calls are TRBV25-1 and TRBJ1-4; D gene unclear. V shed 3 bases and J shed 2 bases, with 7 bases lying between them. The germline V gene encodes CDR1 MGHDK and CDR2 SYGVNS. The CDR3 sequence is 14 residues long. In DNA, the CDR3 is TGTGCCAGCAGTGAGGTAGCCACTAATGAAAAACTGTTTTTT. Translated: CASSEVATNEKLFF.

V and J are TRBV13 and TRBJ2-3; 7 nucleotides line up with TRBD2. From germline, CDR1 is PRHDT and CDR2 FYEKMQ (reference sequence). J lost 6 bases, V lost 7 bases, and 10 bases had no gene match. This CDR3 comprises 14 residues. The DNA for the CDR3 is TGTGCCAGCATCCTAAGCGGGGAGGAGGATACGCAGTATTTT. This codes for CASILSGEEDTQYF.

This clone was counted only a few times. The chain uses TRBV28 and TRBJ1-5; tentative D call: TRBD1 (5 bases). This CDR3 has 19 amino acids. V gave up 4 bases and J gave up 0 bases, with 22 bases separating them. The germline gives CDR1 MDHEN, CDR2 SYDVKM. CDR3 nucleotides: TGTGCCAGCAGTTCCTCGGGGGTCCTGGATTTATATAGCAATCAGCCCCAGCATTTT. The encoded protein is CASSSSGVLDLYSNQPQHF. The whole variable domain, remainder taken from reference TRBV28 and TRBJ1-5, is DVKVTQSSRYLVKRTGEKVFLECVQDMDHENMFWYRQDPGLGLRLIYFSYDVKMKEKGDIPEGYSVSREKKERFSLILESASTNQTSMYLCASSSSGVLDLYSNQPQHFGDGTRLSIL.

CDR3 sequence reads: CASRHSGTGQSGYTF. DNA of the CDR3: TGTGCCAGCAGACACTCCGGGACAGGGCAGAGTGGCTACACCTTC. This chain links TRBV11-2 with TRBJ1-2, with TRBD1 identical over 9 bases. The CDR3 spans 15 residues. Germline assignment: CDR1 SGHAT and CDR2 FQNNGV. After removal of 6 bases from V and 7 bases from J, the junction contained 12 bases not matched to a gene.

The gene calls are TRBV6-5 and TRBJ2-2; D is unresolved. The CDR3 is 15 amino acids. The V gene lost 0 bases and the J gene lost 1 base, with 6 bases spanning the gap. CDR1 is MNHEY and CDR2 is SVGAGI in the germline V gene. As DNA, the CDR3 is TGTGCCAGCAGTTACTCGATACAGAACACCGGGGAGCTGTTTTTT. Residues: CASSYSIQNTGELFF.

The J gene is TRBJ1-2, the V gene TRBV6-1, with D possibly TRBD1 on 5 matching bases. Per the germline V gene, CDR1 is MNHNS and CDR2 is SASEGT. CDR3 length: 12 amino acids. V shed 2 bases and J shed 8 bases, with 9 bases lying between them. CDR3 coding DNA: TGTGCCAGCAGTGAATCGGGGGGGGGCTACACCTTC. Protein sequence: CASSESGGGYTF.

J is TRBJ2-3 and V is TRBV4-1; TRBD2 aligns across 9 bases. Unmatched junction bases numbered 1, after V lost 1 base and J lost 5 bases. Germline V gene data show CDR1 as MGHRA and CDR2 as YSYEKL. CDR3 size: 14 residues. The CDR3 spells CASSQGAGGDTQYF. The CDR3 DNA is TGCGCCAGCAGCCAAGGAGCGGGGGGAGATACGCAGTATTTT.

This rearrangement joins TRBV18 to TRBJ1-6; TRBD1 might be the D (6 bases). V was shortened by 2 bases and J by 5 bases, with 10 bases between the two germline ends. The CDR3 contains 15 residues. CDR1 and CDR2 from the germline V gene are KGHSH and LQKENI. The chain's CDR3 is CASSPGQMDNSPLHF. CDR3 sequence (DNA): TGTGCCAGCTCACCAGGACAGATGGATAATTCACCCCTCCACTTT.

This clone has more than one count but fewer than ten. The rearrangement uses TRBV6-1 and TRBJ1-4, with TRBD1 matching 7 bases. The ends lost 6 bases at V and 4 bases at J; junction bases unmatched: 5. The CDR3 length is 14 residues. The germline gives CDR1 MNHNS, CDR2 SASEGT. CDR3 region: CASRTTGLNEKLFF. The CDR3 nucleotides read TGTGCCAGCAGAACGACAGGGCTTAATGAAAAACTGTTTTTT.